A single sample gave rise to the 30 T cell receptor beta chains below, sequenced in a study of blood T cell repertoires in COVID-19. Sequencing was performed with immunoSEQ multiplex PCR; in TCRdb, only in-frame clones are kept and a portion is missing. Of 200,000 to 250,000 clones listed, 87% are singletons. Sequencing was performed on PBMCs or T cells enriched from blood (not recorded which). The receptor set was obtained from a young man who had recovered from COVID-19.

This clone was seen a single time. V usage is TRBV6-2 or TRBV6-3 and J usage is TRBJ2-3; TRBD2 agrees at 8 bases. Germline V lookup: CDR1 MNHEY, CDR2 SVGEGT. The V and J ends lost 0 bases and 1 base, in that order; junction bases with no gene match: 6. The CDR3 is made up of 17 amino acids. The CDR3 nucleotides are TGTGCCAGCAGTTACTCGGGACTAGTTGGGCGCACAGATACGCAGTATTTT. As protein: CASSYSGLVGRTDTQYF.

CDR3 coding DNA: TGTGCCAGCAGCTTAGGGGGGGATCAGCCCCAGCATTTT. This gives the protein CASSLGGDQPQHF. V and J are TRBV11-2 and TRBJ1-5; the D gene is possibly TRBD1 (5 bases). Trimming shortened V by 1 base and J by 5 bases, and 6 bases separated the two germline ends. The V gene's germline CDR1 is SGHAT and CDR2 FQNNGV. This CDR3 contains 13 residues.

This clone has a count of ten or more. The chain couples TRBV6-5 to TRBJ1-3; no definite D call. Trimming stripped 8 bases from V and 0 bases from J, with 14 bases between. This CDR3 has 15 amino acids. Germline lookup yields CDR1 MNHEY and CDR2 SVGAGI. For the CDR3, the DNA is TGTGCCAGCTCGGTTCGAATAAACTCTGGAAACACCATATATTTT. It encodes CASSVRINSGNTIYF.

The chain uses TRBV7-2 and TRBJ2-1; 12 nucleotides align to TRBD2. The CDR3 covers 14 residues. The ends lost 2 bases at V and 11 bases at J; junction bases unmatched: 4. Looked up from germline, CDR1 is SGHTA and CDR2 is FQGNSA. As DNA, the CDR3 is TGTGCCAGCAGCTTACCGACTAGCGGGAGTAAGCAGTTCTTC. This translates into CASSLPTSGSKQFF.

The V gene is TRBV19, the J gene TRBJ2-7; a possible D gene is TRBD2 (5 bases). In germline, CDR1 is LNHDA, CDR2 SQIVND (reference sequence). Trimming left V 2 bases short and J 1 base short, with 12 bases between. The CDR3 sequence is 15 residues long. CDR3 region: CASSILSAGSYEQYF. CDR3 nucleotides: TGTGCCAGTAGTATACTCTCGGCGGGTTCCTACGAGCAGTACTTC. Combining the CDR3 with reference TRBV19 and TRBJ2-7 gives the whole variable domain DGGITQSPKYLFRKEGQNVTLSCEQNLNHDAMYWYRQDPGQGLRLIYYSQIVNDFQKGDIAEGYSVSREKKESFPLTVTSAQKNPTAFYLCASSILSAGSYEQYFGPGTRLTVT.

J is TRBJ1-2 and V is TRBV29-1; D perhaps matches TRBD1 (5 bases). CDR3 length: 14 amino acids. The germline V gene encodes CDR1 SQVTM and CDR2 ANQGSEA. Deletions cut 6 bases from V and 6 bases from J, with 20 bases between. In DNA form, the CDR3 reads TGCAGCGTCCGCCTAGATCAGGGTCGACATGGCTACACCTTC. Its protein product is CSVRLDQGRHGYTF.

The chain carries TRBV19 and TRBJ2-3; weak D call: TRBD2 (5 bases). The CDR3 sequence is 12 residues long. Trimming removed 6 bases at V and 4 bases at J, with 8 bases between. Germline V gives CDR1 LNHDA, CDR2 SQIVND (reference sequence). The CDR3 region has the DNA TGTGCCAGTAGCACGGAGGCAGATACGCAGTATTTT. This gives the protein CASSTEADTQYF.

This clone has only a few counts. J is TRBJ1-5 and V is TRBV6-5; the D gene is possibly TRBD1 (6 bases). The CDR3 sequence is 14 residues long. V lost 4 bases to trimming and J lost 9 bases, with 16 bases between them. Per germline, CDR1 MNHEY and CDR2 SVGAGI. CDR3 in amino acids: CASSSGQGGRPQHF. Written as DNA, the CDR3 is TGTGCCAGCAGTTCTGGCCAAGGGGGAAGGCCCCAGCATTTT.

The V call is TRBV11-2, the J call TRBJ2-7, with TRBD1 matching 9 bases. This CDR3 has 14 residues. V lost 8 bases, J lost 2 bases, and 7 bases stayed unmatched. Looked up from germline, CDR1 is SGHAT and CDR2 is FQNNGV. The CDR3 DNA sequence: TGTGCCAGCGGAGGGACAGGGAGCGCCTACGAGCAGTACTTC. As protein: CASGGTGSAYEQYF.

J is TRBJ1-2 and V is TRBV27; no clear D gene. This CDR3 has 18 residues. Per germline, CDR1 MNHEY and CDR2 SMNVEV (reference sequence). The ends were cut back, 3 bases at V and 5 bases at J, with 25 bases in the middle. CDR3 protein: CASSLVWPEKALWYGYTF. Here the CDR3 DNA reads TGTGCCAGCAGTTTGGTCTGGCCGGAGAAGGCCCTTTGGTATGGCTACACCTTC.

The chain carries TRBV27 and TRBJ2-3; D might be TRBD1 (5 bases). This CDR3 region has 17 residues. CDR1 is MNHEY and CDR2 is SMNVEV in the germline V gene (reference sequence). Trimming left V 3 bases short and J 6 bases short, with 22 bases between. CDR3 in DNA: TGTGCCAGCAGTTTTCTCCAAAGTGATGGGGCGAAGGATACGCAGTATTTT. This translates into CASSFLQSDGAKDTQYF.

The table lists this clone with a few counts. This chain links TRBV5-1 with TRBJ2-2; 8 bases agree with TRBD2. Germline V gene lookup returns CDR1 SGHRS and CDR2 YFSETQ. J gave up 6 bases and V 6 bases, and 10 bases lay outside the gene matches. The CDR3 has 15 residues. For the CDR3, the DNA is TGCGCCAGCACCCTCACGGGAGGGTCCCCCGGGGAGCTGTTTTTT. Its protein is CASTLTGGSPGELFF.

The chain joins TRBV3-1 (or the pseudogene TRBV3-2) to TRBJ2-5, with TRBD2 matching 8 bases. The V gene end was trimmed by 4 bases and the J gene end by 2 bases; junction bases not matched to a gene: 6. The CDR3 consists of 15 residues. Germline V gene sequence: CDR1 LGHDT, CDR2 YNNKEL (reference sequence). As DNA, the CDR3 is TGTGCCAGCAGCCGTCCTGGCGGGGGGCAAGAGACCCAGTACTTC. Residues: CASSRPGGGQETQYF.

This chain connects TRBV6-2 or TRBV6-3 to TRBJ1-1; no clear D. V lost 2 bases to trimming and J lost 1 base, with 14 bases between them. The CDR3 has 16 residues. In germline, CDR1 is MNHEY, CDR2 SVGEGT. As DNA, the CDR3 is TGTGCCAGCAGTTACGCCCACAGCAGAACGAACACTGAAGCTTTCTTT. Amino acids: CASSYAHSRTNTEAFF.

The chain joins TRBV7-2 to TRBJ2-2; 7 positions match TRBD2. Germline V gene lookup returns CDR1 SGHTA and CDR2 FQGNSA. V lost 8 bases to trimming and J lost 6 bases; unmatched junction nucleotides: 9. This CDR3 contains 14 residues. CDR3 DNA sequence: TGTGCCAGCGGGAGGCGGGGGTTTGCCGGGGAGCTGTTTTTT. It codes for CASGRRGFAGELFF.

The rearrangement uses TRBV9 and TRBJ1-2; D not certain. Germline lookup yields CDR1 SGDLS and CDR2 YYNGEE. CDR3 length: 11 residues. Deletions cut 3 bases from V and 14 bases from J, with 14 bases between. CDR3: CASSDYGDLTF. The DNA for the CDR3 is TGTGCCAGCAGCGACTACGGGGATTTAACCTTC.

The chain uses TRBV28 and TRBJ1-1; D is undetermined. V was cut by 3 bases and J by 0 bases, with 20 bases left in between. The length of the CDR3 is 18 residues. CDR1 is MDHEN and CDR2 is SYDVKM in the germline V gene. CDR3 loop: CASSFLPASGHLNTEAFF. The CDR3 DNA reads TGTGCCAGCAGTTTTCTACCCGCGTCGGGTCACTTGAACACTGAAGCTTTCTTT. Combining the CDR3 with reference TRBV28 and TRBJ1-1 gives the whole variable domain DVKVTQSSRYLVKRTGEKVFLECVQDMDHENMFWYRQDPGLGLRLIYFSYDVKMKEKGDIPEGYSVSREKKERFSLILESASTNQTSMYLCASSFLPASGHLNTEAFFGQGTRLTVV.

The rearrangement uses TRBV5-1 and TRBJ1-2; 7 nucleotides match TRBD1. The CDR3 extends over 16 amino acids. Trimming removed 4 bases from V and 2 bases from J; junction bases left unmatched: 11. The germline V gene encodes CDR1 SGHRS and CDR2 YFSETQ. CDR3 in DNA: TGCGCCAGCAGCCCGAGATCCGGGACAGTGAACTATGGCTACACCTTC. It translates to CASSPRSGTVNYGYTF.

This clone turned up a few times. The chain links TRBV7-9 to TRBJ2-7, with 8 bases that match TRBD1. This CDR3 is built from 14 residues. The junction had 0 bases not matched to a gene; V was cut back by 1 base and J by 1 base. Germline CDR1 SEHNR, CDR2 FQNEAQ (reference sequence). The CDR3 loop reads CASSLGTGSYEQYF. DNA of the CDR3: TGTGCCAGCAGCTTAGGGACAGGGTCCTACGAGCAGTACTTC.

The rearrangement links TRBV4-3 to TRBJ1-1; 10 bases fit TRBD1. With V trimmed by 0 bases and J by 7 bases, 11 bases remained unmatched. CDR1 and CDR2 (germline): LGHNA, YSLEER. This CDR3 comprises 17 residues. In DNA form, the CDR3 reads TGCGCCAGCAGCCAAGATACCCCGGGACAGGGGCGCAATGAAGCTTTCTTT. Protein sequence: CASSQDTPGQGRNEAFF.

This chain uses TRBV2 with TRBJ2-1, with 11 bases aligning to TRBD2. The CDR3 is made up of 14 amino acids. Germline assignment: CDR1 SNHLY and CDR2 FYNNEI. V shed 6 bases, J shed 8 bases, and the junction held 6 bases outside the gene matches. CDR3 DNA sequence: TGTGCCAGCAGGGTCGGTAGCGGGAGGGATGAGCAGTTCTTC. It is translated as CASRVGSGRDEQFF.

This clone was detected only a few times. The chain's CDR3 is CASSPLRIGTGPHEQYF. As DNA, the CDR3 is TGTGCCAGCAGCCCTCTTCGTATAGGGACAGGGCCCCACGAGCAGTACTTC. V is TRBV27 and J is TRBJ2-7; 9 bases are a match to TRBD1. Germline values: CDR1 MNHEY, CDR2 SMNVEV (reference sequence). Trimming at V came to 6 bases and at J to 5 bases, leaving 17 bases not matched to a gene. The CDR3 is 17 residues long.

This clone occurred a few times. V and J are TRBV5-1 and TRBJ2-5; 15 nucleotides agree with TRBD2. The CDR3 has 17 residues. The junction had 8 bases not matched to a gene; V was cut back by 3 bases and J by 5 bases. Germline lookup yields CDR1 SGHRS and CDR2 YFSETQ. CDR3 DNA: TGCGCCAGCAGCTCCTCTGGTGGGACTAGCGGGAGGGAGACCCAGTACTTC. Encoded protein: CASSSSGGTSGRETQYF. Filled out from reference TRBV5-1 and TRBJ2-5, the complete variable domain reads KAGVTQTPRYLIKTRGQQVTLSCSPISGHRSVSWYQQTPGQGLQFLFEYFSETQRNKGNFPGRFSGRQFSNSRSEMNVSTLELGDSALYLCASSSSGGTSGRETQYFGPGTRLLVL.

The J gene is TRBJ2-3, the V gene TRBV6-5; 12 bases agree with TRBD2. The V gene's germline CDR1 is MNHEY and CDR2 SVGAGI. After removal of 4 bases from V and 0 bases from J, the junction contained 2 bases not matched to a gene. CDR3 size: 16 residues. CDR3 region: CASSSGTSGSTDTQYF. For the CDR3, the DNA is TGTGCCAGCAGTTCTGGGACTAGCGGGAGCACAGATACGCAGTATTTT.

The V and J genes are TRBV4-2 and TRBJ1-2, with TRBD1 as a possible D gene (5 bases). Trimming stripped 2 bases from V and 3 bases from J, with 13 bases between. The CDR3 is made up of 15 amino acids. Germline V CDR1 and CDR2: LGHNA, YNFKEQ. CDR3 DNA sequence: TGTGCCAGCAGCCAACCCGTGACAGCCTACTATGGCTACACCTTC. This sequence encodes CASSQPVTAYYGYTF.

Only one count was recorded for this clone. The chain joins TRBV5-1 to TRBJ1-2; D is possibly TRBD1 (6 bases). The V gene lost 4 bases and the J gene lost 4 bases, with 17 bases spanning the gap. Germline-derived CDR1 and CDR2 are SGHRS and YFSETQ. The CDR3 extends over 15 amino acids. The chain's CDR3 is CASSPRTEMVYGYTF. The DNA for the CDR3 is TGCGCCAGCAGCCCGAGGACAGAGATGGTCTATGGCTACACCTTC. The full variable domain, completed using reference TRBV5-1 and TRBJ1-2, is KAGVTQTPRYLIKTRGQQVTLSCSPISGHRSVSWYQQTPGQGLQFLFEYFSETQRNKGNFPGRFSGRQFSNSRSEMNVSTLELGDSALYLCASSPRTEMVYGYTFGSGTRLTVV.

CDR3 DNA sequence: TGCGCCAGCACGGTAGCGGGGGGGCGCGGAGAGACCCAGTACTTC. It yields the protein CASTVAGGRGETQYF. The chain couples TRBV5-1 to TRBJ2-5; 11 bases match TRBD2. The CDR3 has 15 amino acids. After removal of 6 bases from V and 4 bases from J, the junction contained 8 bases not matched to a gene. Looked up from germline, CDR1 is SGHRS and CDR2 is YFSETQ.

V and J are TRBV27 and TRBJ2-7, with 7 nucleotides matching TRBD2. V trimming: 2 bases; J trimming: 3 bases; junction bases outside the gene matches: 7. Germline V gives CDR1 MNHEY, CDR2 SMNVEV (reference sequence). CDR3 size: 15 residues. CDR3 region: CASSLTGSGLYEQYF. CDR3 DNA sequence: TGTGCCAGCAGTTTAACGGGTAGCGGGCTCTACGAGCAGTACTTC.

With regard to this clone: Relative to the germline gene, one junction end is altered; a read error may explain this. The chain uses TRBV27 and TRBJ2-3; D not certain. The CDR3 is 13 amino acids. In germline, CDR1 is MNHEY, CDR2 SMNVEV (reference sequence). CDR3 in amino acids: CASSLKSTDTRYF. As DNA, the CDR3 is TGTGCCAGCAGTTTAAAAAGCACAGATACGCGGTATTTT.

This rearrangement joins TRBV11-2 to TRBJ2-7; 11 bases map to TRBD2. This CDR3 has 15 amino acids. The germline V gene encodes CDR1 SGHAT and CDR2 FQNNGV. Trimming removed 5 bases from V and 5 bases from J; junction bases left unmatched: 8. This CDR3 is CASSIIAGGLDEQYF. For the CDR3, the DNA is TGTGCCAGCAGCATAATAGCGGGAGGGCTTGACGAGCAGTACTTC.